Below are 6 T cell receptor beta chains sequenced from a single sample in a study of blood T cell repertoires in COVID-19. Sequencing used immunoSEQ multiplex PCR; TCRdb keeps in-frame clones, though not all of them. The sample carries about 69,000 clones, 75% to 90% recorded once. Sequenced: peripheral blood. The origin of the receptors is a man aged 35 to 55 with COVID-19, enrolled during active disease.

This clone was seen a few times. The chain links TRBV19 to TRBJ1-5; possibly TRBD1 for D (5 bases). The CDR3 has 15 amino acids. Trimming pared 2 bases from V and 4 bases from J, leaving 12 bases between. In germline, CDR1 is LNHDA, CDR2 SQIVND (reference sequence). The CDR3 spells CASSILAGGNQPQHF. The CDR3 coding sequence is TGTGCCAGTAGTATACTGGCGGGGGGAAATCAGCCCCAGCATTTT.

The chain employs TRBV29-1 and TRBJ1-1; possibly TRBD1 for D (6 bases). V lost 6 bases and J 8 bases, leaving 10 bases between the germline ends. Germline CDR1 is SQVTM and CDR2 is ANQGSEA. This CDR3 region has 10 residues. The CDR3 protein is CSVGRGEAFF. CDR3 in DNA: TGCAGCGTGGGGAGGGGGGAAGCTTTCTTT.

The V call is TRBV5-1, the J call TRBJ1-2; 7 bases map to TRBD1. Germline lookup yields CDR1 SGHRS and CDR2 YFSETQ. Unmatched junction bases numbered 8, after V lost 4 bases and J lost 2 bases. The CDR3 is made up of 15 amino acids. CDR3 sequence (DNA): TGCGCCAGCAGCCCGGAGGTGGGACAGAACTATGGCTACACCTTC. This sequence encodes CASSPEVGQNYGYTF.

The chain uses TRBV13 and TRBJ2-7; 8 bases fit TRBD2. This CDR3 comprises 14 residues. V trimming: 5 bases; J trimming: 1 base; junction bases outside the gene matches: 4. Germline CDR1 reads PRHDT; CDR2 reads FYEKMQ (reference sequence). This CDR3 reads CASSPGGGSYEQYF. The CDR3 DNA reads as TGTGCCAGCAGCCCGGGGGGGGGTTCCTACGAGCAGTACTTC.

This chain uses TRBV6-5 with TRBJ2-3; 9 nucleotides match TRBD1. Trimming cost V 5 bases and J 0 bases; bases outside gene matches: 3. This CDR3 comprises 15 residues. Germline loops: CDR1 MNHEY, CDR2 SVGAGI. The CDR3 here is CASSLGTGSTDTQYF. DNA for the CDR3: TGTGCCAGCAGTCTAGGGACAGGGAGCACAGATACGCAGTATTTT.

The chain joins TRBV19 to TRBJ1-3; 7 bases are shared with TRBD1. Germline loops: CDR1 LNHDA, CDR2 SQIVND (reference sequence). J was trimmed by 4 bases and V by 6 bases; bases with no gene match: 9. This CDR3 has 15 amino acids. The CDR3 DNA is TGTGCCAGTAGAAATGACAGGGATTCCGGAAACACCATATATTTT. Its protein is CASRNDRDSGNTIYF.